This TCR beta chain was found in a study of T cell responses to AZD1222 COVID-19 vaccine. Study background: Researchers grouped second doses given at about 4 or about 12 weeks into one pool.

The V gene end was trimmed by 3 bases and the J gene end by 0 bases; junction bases not matched to a gene: 8. The CDR3 spans 18 residues. Germline V gene lookup returns CDR1 SGHRS and CDR2 YFSETQ. Method: immunoSEQ multiplex PCR; TCRdb's copy keeps in-frame clones and lacks some. Here the sample spans 110,000 or so clones, roughly 90% being singletons. In its sample, this clone was seen once. Its antigen is not identified. Study outcomes and limitations: Spike regions recognized by vaccine-associated CD4 TCRs spanned the protein, led by 160-218 and 743-854. Spike-specific TCR breadth rose after two AZD1222 doses, and depth rose as well. The donors showed a predominance of white British ancestry and of females, with possible underestimation of clonal diversity.

The V and J genes are TRBV5-1 and TRBJ2-6; 8 bases line up with TRBD1. The TCR was taken from an adult in good health. Specimen: peripheral blood, collected on day 0 of AZD1222 vaccination. In nucleotides, the CDR3 is TGCGCCAGCAGCTACGGACAGGGCCGCCTCTCTGGGGCCAACGTCCTGACTTTC. Residues: CASSYGQGRLSGANVLTF.